This T cell receptor (beta chain) was sequenced during a study of cytomegalovirus exposure and HLA in healthy donors. The length of the CDR3 is 17 residues. Germline CDR1 is LNHDA and CDR2 is SQIVND (reference sequence). The J segment lost 8 bases and the V segment lost 3 bases, leaving 15 bases of the junction unmatched. The study, taken as a whole, reports: In a later analysis, productive TCRs from donors in an Asian-associated ancestry cluster reportedly carried fewer N-insertions than the cohort mean. The study put 150 to 200 TCR beta chains on its list as cytomegalovirus-associated. Both high specificity and high sensitivity reportedly marked the classifier's diagnosis of cytomegalovirus status.

Note on this clone: The antigen is undetermined.

Primers for the PCR totalled 60 Vbeta and 13 Jbeta. Produced via immunoSEQ multiplex PCR; TCRdb's table is partial and in-frame only. In the table there are about 38,000 clones, roughly 88% of which are singletons. The chain combines TRBV19 with TRBJ1-4; 7 positions agree with TRBD1. The sample was PBMCs. The receptor was isolated from a woman in her thirties or forties in good health and CMV-seropositive. This CDR3 reads CASSMGRQGMGREKLFF. In DNA form, the CDR3 reads TGTGCCAGTAGTATGGGGCGACAGGGTATGGGTCGGGAAAAACTGTTTTTT.